Shown below are 27 T cell receptor beta chains from a single sample sequenced in a study of T-cell reconstitution after alpha-beta-depleted transplantation in children. The authors prepared the TCRbeta library with unique molecular identifiers. TCRdb used MiXCR to reprocess the PCR reads, holding one entry per CDR3 protein. Counted here are hundreds of thousands of distinct CDR3 sequences, 16% occurring once; the ten biggest clones make up 35% to 50%. The starting material was PBMCs, mostly from graft donor cells, obtained 360 days after TCRalphabeta/CD19-depleted stem cell transplant. The receptors were sampled from a male patient between 2 and 9 years old who had a stem cell transplant for acute lymphoblastic leukemia, so the T cells may come from the graft donor.

There are a few counts of this clonotype. J is TRBJ2-1 and V is TRBV11-2, with D maybe TRBD2 (6 bases). The CDR3 consists of 18 residues. Germline-derived CDR1 and CDR2 are SGHAT and FQNNGV. With 3 bases removed from V and 4 bases from J, the gap between germline ends came to 22 bases. The CDR3 DNA reads TGTGCCAGCAGCTTCCTAGCGCCATTTGGCCTAGGATACAATGAGCAGTTCTTC. It translates to CASSFLAPFGLGYNEQFF.

This clonotype was counted only a few times. The chain links TRBV4-1 to TRBJ2-3, with TRBD2 as a possible D gene (6 bases). The germline V gene has CDR1 MGHRA and CDR2 YSYEKL. The V end lost 0 bases, the J end lost 4 bases, and 20 bases lay between the germline ends. The CDR3 covers 18 residues. This CDR3 reads CASSQEGFRRAWADTQYF. Written as DNA, the CDR3 is TGCGCCAGCAGCCAAGAGGGGTTTAGGAGGGCCTGGGCAGATACGCAGTATTTT.

This clonotype was counted many times. V is TRBV6-5 and J is TRBJ2-3; no clear D. This CDR3 spans 11 amino acids. The germline V gene encodes CDR1 MNHEY and CDR2 SVGAGI. Trimming removed 2 bases from V and 5 bases from J, with 2 bases in between. The CDR3: CASSYQDTQYF. The CDR3 nucleotides are TGTGCCAGCAGTTACCAAGATACGCAGTATTTT.

This clonotype was observed many times. The chain carries TRBV10-3 and TRBJ1-1; weak D call: TRBD1 (6 bases). Per germline, CDR1 ENHRY and CDR2 SYGVKD. The CDR3 spans 13 residues. Deletions cut 5 bases from V and 0 bases from J, with 7 bases between. The CDR3 DNA follows: TGTGCCATCAGTAGGGGGTTGAACACTGAAGCTTTCTTT. Protein: CAISRGLNTEAFF.

In this sample, this clonotype turned up many times. The CDR3 spells CASSSGLPGQYF. The CDR3 nucleotides are TGTGCCAGCAGTTCAGGACTACCAGGGCAGTACTTC. The chain is built from TRBV28 and TRBJ2-7, with D possibly TRBD2 on 6 matching bases. The germline V gene encodes CDR1 MDHEN and CDR2 SYDVKM. The CDR3 is 12 residues long. The germline V and J ends were trimmed by 4 bases and 9 bases, with 13 bases remaining between them.

CDR3 loop: CASSLMWEFTDTQYF. CDR3 DNA: TGTGCCAGCAGCTTAATGTGGGAGTTCACAGATACGCAGTATTTT. This chain links TRBV7-2 with TRBJ2-3; the D gene is possibly TRBD2 (5 bases). The CDR3 sequence is 15 residues long. The V gene's germline CDR1 is SGHTA and CDR2 FQGNSA. The V and J ends lost 2 bases and 2 bases respectively, with 11 bases between them.

This clonotype has ten or more counts. The chain recombines TRBV12-3 or TRBV12-4 with TRBJ2-3; 10 bases fit TRBD2. V dropped 3 bases and J dropped 0; count of bases not matched to a gene: 3. The CDR3 extends over 16 amino acids. CDR3 nucleotide sequence: TGTGCCAGCAGTTTGGGACTAGCGTCCAGCACAGATACGCAGTATTTT. Translation gives CASSLGLASSTDTQYF.

This clonotype was recorded many times. The chain combines TRBV27 with TRBJ2-1; 13 positions agree with TRBD2. V gave up 1 base and J gave up 8 bases; unmatched junction bases: 5. This CDR3 is built from 16 residues. From germline, CDR1 is MNHEY and CDR2 SMNVEV (reference sequence). The CDR3 spells CASSLLGLAGADEQFF. The CDR3 bases are TGTGCCAGCAGTTTATTAGGACTAGCGGGAGCGGATGAGCAGTTCTTC.

The rearrangement joins TRBV12-3 or TRBV12-4 to TRBJ2-5; 8 nucleotides align to TRBD2. V trimming: 4 bases; J trimming: 5 bases; junction bases outside the gene matches: 6. This CDR3 has 14 amino acids. CDR3 coding DNA: TGTGCCAGCAGTTCTAGCGGGTGGTGGGAGACCCAGTACTTC. Translating it yields CASSSSGWWETQYF.

This clonotype was seen only a few times. The chain has TRBV9 and TRBJ2-1; D gene uncertain. The CDR3 is 16 amino acids. Germline-derived CDR1 and CDR2 are SGDLS and YYNGEE. Deletions cut 0 bases from V and 4 bases from J, with 14 bases between. CDR3 coding DNA: TGTGCCAGCAGCGTAGTCCCGGACGAGACGTACAATGAGCAGTTCTTC. It specifies CASSVVPDETYNEQFF.

At least ten counts were recorded for this clonotype. This chain uses TRBV18 with TRBJ2-7, with 9 bases fitting TRBD1. Germline assignment: CDR1 KGHSH and CDR2 LQKENI. The J segment lost 4 bases and the V segment lost 5 bases, leaving 9 bases of the junction unmatched. The CDR3 sequence is 15 residues long. The CDR3 sequence is CASSSRDRVVYEQYF. For the CDR3, the DNA is TGTGCCAGCTCATCCAGGGACAGGGTCGTGTACGAGCAGTACTTC.

The CDR3 spells CATSDPLFNEQFF. In nucleotides, the CDR3 is TGTGCCACCAGTGACCCCCTCTTCAATGAGCAGTTCTTC. This chain connects TRBV24-1 to TRBJ2-1; D remains ambiguous. CDR3 length equals 13 residues. Trimming took 4 bases from V and 6 from J, leaving 9 bases between them. The V gene's germline CDR1 is KGHDR and CDR2 SFDVKD.

The chain carries TRBV5-5 and TRBJ2-7; TRBD2 matches at 9 bases. CDR1 and CDR2 (germline): SGHKS, YYEKEE (reference sequence). This CDR3 is built from 15 residues. After removal of 3 bases from V and 2 bases from J, the junction contained 6 bases not matched to a gene. This CDR3 reads CASSSKREDTYEQYF. CDR3 bases: TGTGCCAGCAGCTCCAAGCGGGAGGACACCTACGAGCAGTACTTC.

The rearrangement uses TRBV15 and TRBJ2-7; D uncertain. CDR3 length: 12 amino acids. CDR1 and CDR2 from the germline V gene are LNHNV and YYDKDF (reference sequence). Trimming took off 3 bases at V and 6 bases at J, with 9 bases between the two ends. CDR3 residues: CATSSRAGEQYF. CDR3 DNA: TGTGCCACCAGCAGCCGAGCTGGCGAGCAGTACTTC.

This chain joins TRBV30 and TRBJ2-1; D is ambiguous. CDR1 is GTSNPN and CDR2 is SVGIG in the germline V gene (reference sequence). V was shortened by 2 bases and J by 2 bases, with 13 bases between the two germline ends. This CDR3 is built from 15 residues. In DNA, the CDR3 is TGTGCCTGGAGTCTCAGAGCCCGGGCCTACAATGAGCAGTTCTTC. It is translated as CAWSLRARAYNEQFF.

The chain links TRBV9 to TRBJ2-2, with 8 bases that match TRBD1. Trimming cost V 5 bases and J 0 bases; bases outside gene matches: 3. This CDR3 has 15 amino acids. CDR1 and CDR2 (germline): SGDLS, YYNGEE. The CDR3 DNA sequence: TGTGCCAGCAGTACAGGGGGAGCGAACACCGGGGAGCTGTTTTTT. Its translation: CASSTGGANTGELFF.

The J gene is TRBJ1-1, the V gene TRBV30; D is undetermined. V lost 1 base, J lost 3 bases, and 3 bases lay in between. Germline V gene data show CDR1 as GTSNPN and CDR2 as SVGIG (reference sequence). The CDR3 has 11 residues. The CDR3, as DNA: TGTGCCTGGAGTGGCCACACTGAAGCTTTCTTT. Protein: CAWSGHTEAFF.

This clonotype turned up a few times. The rearrangement uses TRBV7-9 and TRBJ2-1, with D perhaps matching TRBD1 or TRBD2 (5 bases each). Germline V lookup: CDR1 SEHNR, CDR2 FQNEAQ (reference sequence). The CDR3 consists of 13 residues. Trimming removed 4 bases from V and 10 bases from J, with 14 bases in between. CDR3 in amino acids: CASSSPVGEEQFF. The CDR3 nucleotides read TGTGCCAGCAGCTCCCCGGTGGGGGAAGAGCAGTTCTTC.

This clonotype was detected a few times. The V call is TRBV27, the J call TRBJ2-2, with TRBD2 as a possible D gene (6 bases). The V end lost 6 bases, the J end lost 4 bases, and 12 bases lay between the germline ends. CDR1 is MNHEY, CDR2 SMNVEV, per germline (reference sequence). The CDR3 has 14 residues. CDR3 in amino acids: CASSPGVSTGELFF. The CDR3 DNA sequence: TGTGCCAGCAGCCCGGGAGTTAGCACCGGGGAGCTGTTTTTT.

There are a few counts of this clonotype. V usage is TRBV11-2 and J usage is TRBJ2-3, with D perhaps matching TRBD1 (7 bases). Germline CDR1 reads SGHAT; CDR2 reads FQNNGV. Trimming left V 2 bases short and J 4 bases short, with 22 bases between. The CDR3 totals 18 residues. The CDR3: CASSLLGIGGGRADTQYF. CDR3 coding DNA: TGTGCCAGCAGCTTATTGGGTATTGGAGGGGGCAGGGCAGATACGCAGTATTTT.

This clonotype showed up many times. The V call is TRBV4-2, the J call TRBJ2-5; unclear D gene. V was pared by 0 bases and J by 5 bases, with 16 bases between. Germline CDR1 is LGHNA and CDR2 is YNFKEQ. This CDR3 has 16 residues. The CDR3 nucleotides are TGTGCCAGCAGCCAAGAAGATGGCTTCCTAGGGGAGACCCAGTACTTC. It is translated as CASSQEDGFLGETQYF.

The V gene is TRBV4-1, the J gene TRBJ2-1, with D perhaps TRBD2 (5 bases). V was pared by 6 bases and J by 4 bases, with 13 bases between. Per germline, CDR1 MGHRA and CDR2 YSYEKL. The CDR3 has 14 amino acids. CDR3 DNA: TGCGCCAGCAGAGCTGCGGGCTATTACAATGAGCAGTTCTTC. This translates into CASRAAGYYNEQFF.

This clonotype was seen a few times. The J gene is TRBJ2-2, the V gene TRBV24-1; D is possibly TRBD2 (5 bases). Deletions cut 1 base from V and 3 bases from J, with 11 bases between. The CDR3 is made up of 16 amino acids. CDR1 and CDR2 from the germline V gene are KGHDR and SFDVKD. The DNA of the CDR3 is TGTGCCACCAGTGATTTCCGGGGAACGGACACCGGGGAGCTGTTTTTT. Its protein is CATSDFRGTDTGELFF.

The chain recombines TRBV6-2 or TRBV6-3 with TRBJ2-1; the match to TRBD2 covers 7 bases. Germline assignment: CDR1 MNHEY and CDR2 SVGEGT. The junction had 13 bases not matched to a gene; V was cut back by 6 bases and J by 5 bases. The CDR3 runs to 16 residues. The CDR3 nucleotides read TGTGCCAGCAGCTATTCCAGCGGGATGATTCACAATGAGCAGTTCTTC. The encoded protein is CASSYSSGMIHNEQFF.

This clonotype occurred many times. The chain couples TRBV24-1 to TRBJ2-1, with unresolved D. CDR1 and CDR2 from the germline V gene are KGHDR and SFDVKD. Between the trimmed V and J ends, which lost 7 bases and 10 bases, there was a span of 10 bases. The CDR3 is 11 amino acids. The CDR3 DNA is TGTGCCACCAGGACCCCACTAGAGCAGTTCTTC. Amino acid sequence: CATRTPLEQFF.

This clonotype appeared a few times. The chain combines TRBV7-2 with TRBJ2-2, with TRBD2 matching over 9 bases. V lost 7 bases and J lost 5; bases outside the gene matches: 11. The germline CDR1 and CDR2 sequences are SGHTA and FQGNSA. The CDR3 contains 16 residues. The CDR3 nucleotides read TGTGCCAGCACCGCGGCTAGCGGGATTCCGACCGGGGAGCTGTTTTTT. Its translation is CASTAASGIPTGELFF.

In its sample, this clonotype was seen a few times. The chain joins TRBV14 to TRBJ2-7, with a possible D match to TRBD2 (6 bases). Trimming cost V 0 bases and J 2 bases, with 20 bases left between them. This CDR3 spans 18 amino acids. Germline CDR1 and CDR2: SGHDN and FVKESK. CDR3 loop: CASSQDWITGLAPYEQYF. CDR3 DNA sequence: TGTGCCAGCAGCCAAGACTGGATCACGGGACTGGCCCCCTACGAGCAGTACTTC.